This is a list of T cell receptor beta chains from one sample in a study of blood T cell repertoires in COVID-19. The assay was immunoSEQ multiplex PCR, and TCRdb's table has in-frame clones only and misses some. The repertoire holds hundreds of thousands of clones, with roughly 89% as singletons. Sequencing was done on a sample of peripheral blood. Receptor source: a man aged 18 to 35 with COVID-19, enrolled during active disease. Each CDR3 is given without its conserved first and last residue. Each record gives: CDR3 protein, D gene, V gene, J gene. D genes are given only for firm matches.

ASSEHGGRGNQPQH	NA	TRBV6-1	TRBJ1-5
ASSSSLGGHLRPQH	NA	TRBV7-2	TRBJ1-5
ASSLEAGSRQPQH	NA	TRBV5-5	TRBJ1-5
ASSPRPYNEQF	NA	TRBV19	TRBJ2-1
ARSFGDTQY	NA	TRBV5-3	TRBJ2-3
ARPDPGQRYEQY	TRBD1	TRBV19	TRBJ2-7
ASSLVLAGAEQY	TRBD2	TRBV5-4	TRBJ2-7
ASSLTGTSGYNEQF	TRBD2	TRBV7-9	TRBJ2-1
ASSPGTVEAF	TRBD1	TRBV6-5	TRBJ1-1
ASSFFSWGTGAYEQY	TRBD1	TRBV7-9	TRBJ2-7
ASRRTGGPYEQY	TRBD1	TRBV5-1	TRBJ2-7
ASSQDTGTLSTDTQY	NA	TRBV4-2	TRBJ2-3
ASRTSGSSNEQF	TRBD2	TRBV7-9	TRBJ2-1
ATSDNSATNEKLF	NA	TRBV24-1	TRBJ1-4
ASSLSGQGVTGELF	TRBD1	TRBV5-4	TRBJ2-2
ASSESPDSTYNEQF	NA	TRBV10-1	TRBJ2-1
AGAGDRNYGYT	TRBD1	TRBV2	TRBJ1-2
ASSFPGKNIQY	NA	TRBV5-5	TRBJ2-4
ARIRDTTNYGYT	NA	TRBV6-5	TRBJ1-2
ASSLKRLSSGTDTQY	NA	TRBV11-3	TRBJ2-3
ASSSLSGGYT	NA	TRBV27	TRBJ1-2
ASSQGLGGGSGNEQF	TRBD2	TRBV14	TRBJ2-1
ASSLLNYNEQF	NA	TRBV5-6	TRBJ2-1
ASSWGQPGNTIY	TRBD1	TRBV5-4	TRBJ1-3
ASSDSRGTGNTIY	NA	TRBV25-1	TRBJ1-3
ASSQSGEQF	NA	TRBV3-1/TRBV3-2	TRBJ2-1
ASSPGQSSYEQY	TRBD1	TRBV4-1	TRBJ2-7
ASSFADGANVLT	NA	TRBV27	TRBJ2-6
ASSLRDPMRNTIY	NA	TRBV9	TRBJ1-3
ASSLVGPGGTQY	TRBD2	TRBV7-9	TRBJ2-5
ASSITSSYNEQF	NA	TRBV7-9	TRBJ2-1
ASSPQGGQFYEQY	TRBD1	TRBV9	TRBJ2-7
ASSPPDREAF	TRBD1	TRBV2	TRBJ1-1
ASSYPVLLPNSPLH	NA	TRBV6-5	TRBJ1-6
ASRRNGQGNTEAF	TRBD1	TRBV4-1	TRBJ1-1
ASSVDRVTGELF	TRBD1	TRBV9	TRBJ2-2
ASSTRGLAGAETQY	TRBD2	TRBV18	TRBJ2-5
ASSEDRAVGELF	NA	TRBV2	TRBJ2-2
ASSFLAGPYNEQF	TRBD2	TRBV5-1	TRBJ2-1
ASSQASMRGQPQH	NA	TRBV4-2	TRBJ1-5
ASSQQTPSGGVRYNEQF	TRBD2	TRBV3-1/TRBV3-2	TRBJ2-1
ASSQDLAGLATDTQY	TRBD2	TRBV4-2	TRBJ2-3
ASSLAGQGFFYGYT	TRBD1	TRBV6-2/TRBV6-3	TRBJ1-2
SVREGEQF	NA	TRBV29-1	TRBJ2-1
ASTYRGRGNQPQH	TRBD1	TRBV19	TRBJ1-5
ASSLGGGGARNEQY	TRBD2	TRBV5-1	TRBJ2-7
ASSYGGSGYNEQF	NA	TRBV27	TRBJ2-1
ASSPAGDKGYGYT	NA	TRBV25-1	TRBJ1-2
ASSYSPGAEYEQY	NA	TRBV6-5	TRBJ2-7
ASNPGQGRDEQF	TRBD1	TRBV10-2	TRBJ2-1